The text below deals with one T cell receptor (beta chain). The germline gene is not matched at one end of the junction; a read error may be the cause. Total RNA and DNA came together from approximately 20-30 mg of bulk tissue without cell sorting. The length of the CDR3 is 14 residues. Germline values: CDR1 SGHAT, CDR2 FQNNGV. This entry comes from a study of tumor-infiltrating lymphocytes in primary liver carcinoma. As for the study in general: The patient population consisted of men and women between 30 and 69 years of age.

With a constant-region primer, TCR beta cDNA was made from approximately 520 ng of total RNA. ARM-PCR was slightly modified, and three nested multiplex PCR rounds with it gave rise to the TCR beta libraries. TRBV1-TRBV30 forward and Cbeta reverse primers drove the first two approximately 11-cycle rounds. TCRdb reanalysed the multiplex PCR reads using MiXCR and keeps one entry per CDR3 protein. The repertoire holds roughly 80,000 distinct CDR3 sequences, approximately 72% seen once, with roughly a fifth in the top ten. The rearrangement links TRBV11-2 to TRBJ2-7, with D unresolved. The TCR comes from a man aged 40-49 years with primary liver carcinoma and hepatitis B virus infection. Sequencing was carried out using liver tumor tissue from sampling region 1. Subset reported: tumor region T1, superior pole. The CDR3 here is CASSLVLLSYVQYF. CDR3 nucleotides: TGTGCTAGCAGCTTAGTACTCCTCTCCTACGTGCAGTATTTC.